Presented here are 25 T cell receptor beta chains from one specimen sequenced in a study of naive and memory T cell subsets. For blood and skin samples, reverse transcription used TCR alpha and beta constant primers. One entry per CDR3 protein results from TCRdb running MiXCR on the 5' RACE reads. This table holds about 22,000 distinct CDR3 sequences, around 4% found once. Whole blood, roughly 2.6 ml, came from adult healthy volunteers. Source of these receptors: a male donor in good health.

The table lists this clonotype with many counts. V is TRBV20-1 and J is TRBJ1-1, with a possible D match to TRBD1 (5 bases). The germline V gene has CDR1 DFQATT and CDR2 SNEGSKA (reference sequence). The V gene lost 1 base and the J gene lost 5 bases, with 11 bases spanning the gap. The CDR3 is 13 amino acids. The CDR3 DNA reads TGCAGTGCTAGAGGTTTAGGGGAAACTGAAGCTTTCTTT. Translated, it gives CSARGLGETEAFF.

This clonotype appeared many times. This chain links TRBV18 with TRBJ1-1; D gene unclear. V was pared by 4 bases and J by 1 base, with 13 bases between. This CDR3 is built from 15 residues. Germline lookup yields CDR1 KGHSH and CDR2 LQKENI. CDR3: CASSQPGTENTEAFF. Here the CDR3 DNA reads TGTGCCAGCTCACAACCGGGAACAGAGAACACTGAAGCTTTCTTT.

This clonotype was seen at least ten times. The chain links TRBV20-1 to TRBJ1-2; D not resolved. V was cut by 5 bases and J by 10 bases, with 20 bases left in between. The CDR3 runs 13 residues. Germline CDR1 reads DFQATT; CDR2 reads SNEGSKA (reference sequence). CDR3 in DNA: TGCAGTGCTGGAGGGTCGGTATCCTGGGTCTACACCTTC. Protein: CSAGGSVSWVYTF.

This clonotype was observed many times. The gene calls are TRBV20-1 and TRBJ1-5; D gene unclear. Trimming took 1 base from V and 2 from J, leaving 9 bases between them. CDR1 DFQATT and CDR2 SNEGSKA come from the germline V gene (reference sequence). The CDR3 extends over 14 amino acids. The CDR3 region has the DNA TGCAGTGCTAGAGTTGGCTGGGGCAATCAGCCCCAGCATTTT. Translation: CSARVGWGNQPQHF.

Many counts were recorded for this clonotype. The V gene is TRBV25-1, the J gene TRBJ2-1; weak D call: TRBD1 (5 bases). Trimming took off 3 bases at V and 9 bases at J, with 9 bases between the two ends. Germline V gene lookup returns CDR1 MGHDK and CDR2 SYGVNS. The CDR3 is 12 amino acids. CDR3 DNA sequence: TGTGCCAGCAGTGACCCCAGGGTTGAGCAGTTCTTC. It encodes CASSDPRVEQFF.

V and J are TRBV28 and TRBJ2-3; 7 bases match TRBD1. Germline V gene lookup returns CDR1 MDHEN and CDR2 SYDVKM. CDR3 length: 14 amino acids. V lost 7 bases and J lost 6; bases outside the gene matches: 10. The CDR3 reads CASNPVGGRDTQYF. CDR3 sequence (DNA): TGTGCCAGCAATCCGGTAGGGGGCCGGGATACGCAGTATTTT.

At least ten counts were recorded for this clonotype. V and J are TRBV4-3 and TRBJ2-1; TRBD2 matches 8 bases. The germline CDR1 and CDR2 sequences are LGHNA and YSLEER. J gave up 8 bases and V 0 bases, and 15 bases lay outside the gene matches. The CDR3 is made up of 18 amino acids. Written as DNA, the CDR3 is TGCGCCAGCAGCCAAGAGGGGGTAACGGGGGGGATAGTCTATGAGCAGTTCTTC. It translates to CASSQEGVTGGIVYEQFF.

This clonotype was observed at least ten times. The chain has TRBV6-2 or TRBV6-3 and TRBJ1-5; a possible D gene is TRBD1 (6 bases). The CDR3 consists of 15 residues. V gave up 2 bases and J gave up 0 bases, with 8 bases separating them. In germline, CDR1 is MNHEY, CDR2 SVGEGT. CDR3 residues: CASSYQGYSNQPQHF. The CDR3 bases are TGTGCCAGCAGTTACCAGGGGTATAGCAATCAGCCCCAGCATTTT.

This clonotype was seen repeatedly, ten times or more. The J gene is TRBJ2-7, the V gene TRBV9, with 7 bases that match TRBD2. Germline CDR1 is SGDLS and CDR2 is YYNGEE. V gave up 3 bases and J gave up 3 bases; unmatched junction bases: 9. CDR3 length: 15 residues. The CDR3 protein is CASSAWDYPGYEQYF. In DNA, the CDR3 is TGTGCCAGCAGCGCCTGGGACTATCCTGGCTACGAGCAGTACTTC.

This clonotype was picked up many times. The V call is TRBV3-1, the J call TRBJ2-7; possibly TRBD1 or TRBD2 for D (6 bases each). This CDR3 contains 16 residues. The germline V gene encodes CDR1 LGHDT and CDR2 YNNKEL (reference sequence). V lost 4 bases, J lost 5 bases, and 21 bases lay in between. CDR3 DNA: TGTGCCAGCAGCCCACCCTGGGGGGCAGGGAACCACGAGCAGTACTTC. The encoded protein is CASSPPWGAGNHEQYF.

This clonotype was observed many times. The rearrangement joins TRBV6-5 to TRBJ2-5; D unresolved. Per the germline V gene, CDR1 is MNHEY and CDR2 is SVGAGI. With 0 bases removed from V and 4 bases from J, the gap between germline ends came to 9 bases. The CDR3 sequence is 14 residues long. CDR3 in DNA: TGTGCCAGCAGTTACTCGACGCTAGGAGAGACCCAGTACTTC. This encodes CASSYSTLGETQYF.

This clonotype occurred many times. The V gene is TRBV6-5, the J gene TRBJ2-7; 10 bases agree with TRBD1. From germline, CDR1 is MNHEY and CDR2 SVGAGI. The CDR3 consists of 15 residues. V lost 5 bases to trimming and J lost 7 bases; unmatched junction nucleotides: 11. The CDR3 protein is CASSRDRGKIGEQYF. DNA of the CDR3: TGTGCCAGCAGTAGGGACAGGGGCAAGATAGGGGAGCAGTACTTC.

In this sample, this clonotype turned up many times. This chain connects TRBV5-1 to TRBJ1-1; no clear D. Trimming removed 4 bases from V and 5 bases from J, with 15 bases in between. Per germline, CDR1 SGHRS and CDR2 YFSETQ. This CDR3 comprises 14 residues. The CDR3 DNA sequence: TGCGCCAGCAGCCATGGTATGGGTGAGACTGAAGCTTTCTTT. Amino acids: CASSHGMGETEAFF.

This clonotype was observed at least ten times. The CDR3 nucleotides read TGTGCCACTGTGGGGAAGCAACAGGGGGCGAGAGGTACTGAAGCTTTCTTT. It translates to CATVGKQQGARGTEAFF. The V gene is TRBV6-2 or TRBV6-3, the J gene TRBJ1-1; TRBD1 agrees at 9 bases. This CDR3 has 17 residues. Germline V gene lookup returns CDR1 MNHEY and CDR2 SVGEGT. V trimming: 10 bases; J trimming: 5 bases; junction bases outside the gene matches: 20.

There are many counts of this clonotype. The rearrangement uses TRBV7-7 and TRBJ2-5, with D uncertain. The CDR3 loop spans 12 amino acids. Germline V gives CDR1 SSHAT, CDR2 FNYEAQ (reference sequence). CDR3 DNA sequence: TGTGCTATAGTAAGGTTATCAGAGACCCAGTACTTC. Its translation is CAIVRLSETQYF.

This clonotype has at least ten counts. J is TRBJ2-5 and V is TRBV15; D may be TRBD1 (6 bases). Germline V gene lookup returns CDR1 LNHNV and CDR2 YYDKDF (reference sequence). The CDR3 has 13 residues. Trimming removed 5 bases from V and 5 bases from J, with 12 bases in between. CDR3 amino acids: CATSRTRGETQYF. DNA for the CDR3: TGTGCCACCAGCCGAACCAGGGGTGAGACCCAGTACTTC.

There are many counts of this clonotype. The chain joins TRBV28 to TRBJ1-2; 7 positions agree with TRBD1. The germline V gene has CDR1 MDHEN and CDR2 SYDVKM. Germline trimming cut 3 bases from V and 5 bases from J; bases unmatched to any gene: 6. CDR3 length: 14 residues. CDR3 in amino acids: CASSLFEGAYGYTF. The CDR3, as DNA: TGTGCCAGCAGTTTGTTCGAGGGGGCTTATGGCTACACCTTC.

This clonotype has a count of ten or more. The J gene is TRBJ1-5, the V gene TRBV19; 9 bases map to TRBD1. Per the germline V gene, CDR1 is LNHDA and CDR2 is SQIVND (reference sequence). Losses at the gene ends were 5 bases for V and 5 bases for J; bases not matched to a gene: 7. This CDR3 comprises 15 residues. CDR3 in DNA: TGTGCCAGTAGTCCGAACAGGGGGCGAGATCAGCCCCAGCATTTT. Translation: CASSPNRGRDQPQHF.

This clonotype was picked up many times. The chain links TRBV6-1 to TRBJ2-2; perhaps TRBD1 as D (6 bases). V was shortened by 5 bases and J by 1 base, with 11 bases between the two germline ends. The germline V gene encodes CDR1 MNHNS and CDR2 SASEGT. The CDR3 sequence is 15 residues long. DNA for the CDR3: TGTGCCAGCAGTACAGGGAGCCTGAACACCGGGGAGCTGTTTTTT. Its translation is CASSTGSLNTGELFF.

This clonotype has ten or more counts. V gene TRBV25-1 combines with J gene TRBJ2-1, with 8 bases aligning to TRBD1. The junction had 4 bases not matched to a gene; V was cut back by 3 bases and J by 0 bases. Germline CDR1 reads MGHDK; CDR2 reads SYGVNS. The CDR3 runs to 16 residues. The CDR3 DNA reads as TGTGCCAGCAGTGAGGCAGGGGGCCTCTCCTACAATGAGCAGTTCTTC. This encodes CASSEAGGLSYNEQFF.

This clonotype occurred many times. The chain uses TRBV6-2 or TRBV6-3 and TRBJ2-1; 9 nucleotides match TRBD2. The V and J ends lost 7 bases and 2 bases, in that order; junction bases with no gene match: 6. Germline V CDR1 and CDR2: MNHEY, SVGEGT. CDR3 length equals 15 residues. CDR3 bases: TGTGCCAGCATGGGCTGGACTAGCGCCTACAATGAGCAGTTCTTC. It codes for CASMGWTSAYNEQFF.

This clonotype was seen many times. This chain connects TRBV20-1 to TRBJ1-2; 7 positions match TRBD1. The CDR3 is 12 amino acids. The junction had 0 bases not matched to a gene; V was cut back by 2 bases and J by 3 bases. Looked up from germline, CDR1 is DFQATT and CDR2 is SNEGSKA (reference sequence). The CDR3 nucleotides read TGCAGTGCTAGACAGGGGGACTATGGCTACACCTTC. It is translated as CSARQGDYGYTF.

Regarding this clonotype: An end of the junction does not agree with germline; a read error may underlie this. The J gene is TRBJ1-5, the V gene TRBV6-6, with a tentative D call TRBD1 (5 bases). The CDR3 runs 15 residues. Germline V gives CDR1 MNHNY, CDR2 SVGAGI (reference sequence). This CDR3 reads CASSSTGYSNQPQNF. In DNA form, the CDR3 reads TGTGCCAGCAGTTCCACAGGTTATAGCAATCAGCCCCAGAATTTT.

This clonotype was observed a handful of times. This may be a read error: a much more frequent sequence differs by one nucleotide. The rearrangement joins TRBV5-1 to TRBJ1-1; unclear D gene. The CDR3 totals 14 residues. V was shortened by 5 bases and J by 1 base, with 12 bases between the two germline ends. The germline V gene encodes CDR1 SGHRS and CDR2 YFSETQ. The CDR3 DNA sequence: TGCGCCAGCAGGTTAGGGAAGTGGAACACTGAAGCTTTCTTT. As protein: CASRLGKWNTEAFF.

The J gene is TRBJ2-7, the V gene TRBV10-3; D is uncertain. CDR1 is ENHRY, CDR2 SYGVKD, per germline. Trimming took 4 bases from V and 4 from J, leaving 8 bases between them. The CDR3 is 12 amino acids. Here the CDR3 reads CAISGTAYEQYF. DNA for the CDR3: TGTGCCATCAGTGGAACAGCGTACGAGCAGTACTTC.